Sequencing of this TCR beta chain was carried out in a study of a mutant IDH1 vaccine in newly diagnosed glioma. On the study more broadly: Mean patient age was around 40 years; approximately 62% were male and about 38% female. Standard pretreatment was either radiotherapy, temozolomide, or, for most, radiochemotherapy with temozolomide.

CDR1 LNHDA and CDR2 SQIVND come from the germline V gene (reference sequence). The CDR3 contains 15 residues. The V and J ends lost 2 bases and 5 bases, in that order; junction bases with no gene match: 7. Clones were sequenced by immunoSEQ multiplex PCR, and TCRdb holds only the in-frame ones, with some missing. The table lists 50,000 to 65,000 clones, 60% to 85% of them singletons, with 1.8% in the top ten. This sample's time point: baseline, week 1 (first vaccination visit). Documented treatment: pre-vaccination baseline after standard-of-care therapy. This receptor was taken from a woman between 35 and 50 years old with glioma. V and J are TRBV19 and TRBJ2-3, with 7 bases fitting TRBD2. This sample comprised PBMCs, obtained from a glioma patient treated with radiotherapy, temozolomide or both. The DNA for the CDR3 is TGTGCCAGTAGTATATCGCGGGGGATAGGAGATACGCAGTATTTT. This gives the protein CASSISRGIGDTQYF.